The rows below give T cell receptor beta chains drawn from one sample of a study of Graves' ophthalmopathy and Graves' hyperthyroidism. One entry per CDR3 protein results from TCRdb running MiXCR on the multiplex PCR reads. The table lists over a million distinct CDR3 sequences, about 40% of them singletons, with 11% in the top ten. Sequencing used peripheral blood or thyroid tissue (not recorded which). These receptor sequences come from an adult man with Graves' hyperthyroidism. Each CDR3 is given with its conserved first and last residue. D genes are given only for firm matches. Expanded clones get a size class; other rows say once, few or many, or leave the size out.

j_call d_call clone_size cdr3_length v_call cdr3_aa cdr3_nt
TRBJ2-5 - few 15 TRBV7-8 CASSVGWSPQETQYF TGTGCCAGCAGCGTCGGGTGGTCACCCCAAGAGACCCAGTACTTC
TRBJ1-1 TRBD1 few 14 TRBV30 CAWSLGTVNTEAFF TGTGCCTGGAGTCTGGGGACAGTGAACACTGAAGCTTTCTTT
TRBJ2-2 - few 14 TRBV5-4 CASSLPAGTGELFF TGTGCCAGCAGCTTGCCGGCCGGGACCGGGGAGCTGTTTTTT
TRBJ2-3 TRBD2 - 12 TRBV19 CASRLAGDTQYF TGTGCCAGTAGACTAGCGGGAGATACGCAGTATTTT
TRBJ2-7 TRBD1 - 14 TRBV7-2 CASSSWDSQYEQYF TGTGCCAGCAGCTCCTGGGACAGCCAGTACGAGCAGTACTTC
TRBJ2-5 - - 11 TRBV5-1 CVSSWQETQYF TGCGTTAGCAGCTGGCAAGAGACCCAGTACTTC
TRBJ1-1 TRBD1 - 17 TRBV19 CASSITGTVGYNTEAFF TGTGCCAGTAGTATAACCGGGACAGTGGGCTACAACACTGAAGCTTTCTTT
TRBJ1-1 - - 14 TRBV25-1 CASSPDPKGTEAFF TGTGCCAGCAGTCCAGACCCGAAGGGTACTGAAGCTTTCTTT
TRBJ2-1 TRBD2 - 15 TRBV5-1 CASSHPGGPGETQFF TGTGCCAGCAGCCACCCGGGGGGGCCCGGGGAGACCCAGTTCTTC
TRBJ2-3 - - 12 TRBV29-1 CSEEAGADTQYF TGCAGTGAGGAGGCCGGGGCAGATACGCAGTATTTT
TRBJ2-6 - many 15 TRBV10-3 CAISAGAGGANVLTF TGTGCCATCAGTGCAGGGGCGGGTGGGGCCAACGTCCTGACTTTC
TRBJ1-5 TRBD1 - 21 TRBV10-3 CASSTSGTGVFSGDRNQPQHF TGTGCCAGCAGCACATCCGGGACAGGGGTATTCTCCGGGGATCGCAATCAGCCCCAGCATTTT
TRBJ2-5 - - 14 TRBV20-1 CSASVQGTQETQYF TGCAGTGCTAGTGTACAGGGGACTCAAGAGACCCAGTACTTC
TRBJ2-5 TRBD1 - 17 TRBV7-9 CASSSTPGQGARETQYF TGTGCCAGCAGTTCCACCCCTGGACAGGGGGCTAGAGAGACCCAGTACTTC
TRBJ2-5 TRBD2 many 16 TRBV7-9 CASSRPRAGDQETQYF TGTGCCAGCAGCCGACCTCGGGCGGGAGACCAAGAGACCCAGTACTTC
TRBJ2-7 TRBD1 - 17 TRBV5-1 CASSLVGDRGKSYEQYF TGCGCCAGCAGCTTGGTGGGTGACAGGGGAAAATCCTACGAGCAGTACTTC
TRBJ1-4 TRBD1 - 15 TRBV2 CASSEAGQGGEKLFF TGTGCCAGCAGTGAAGCGGGACAGGGAGGGGAAAAACTGTTTTTT
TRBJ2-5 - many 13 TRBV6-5 CASSYGGFETQYF TGTGCCAGCAGTTACGGGGGATTTGAGACCCAGTACTTC
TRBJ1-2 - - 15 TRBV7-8 CASSLDPARGRGYTF TGTGCCAGCAGCTTAGACCCGGCCAGGGGAAGAGGCTACACCTTC
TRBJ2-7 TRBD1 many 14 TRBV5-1 CASSFRDRVREQYF TGCGCCAGCAGCTTCCGGGACAGGGTACGCGAGCAGTACTTC
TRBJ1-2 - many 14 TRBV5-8 CASSLEGMAYGYTF TGTGCCAGCAGCTTGGAGGGGATGGCCTATGGCTACACCTTC
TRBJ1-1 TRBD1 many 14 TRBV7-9 CASSHIQGYTEAFF TGTGCCAGCAGCCATATACAGGGGTACACTGAAGCTTTCTTT
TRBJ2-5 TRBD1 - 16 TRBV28 CASSTSRHRGPETQYF TGTGCCAGCAGTACCTCACGACACAGGGGACCGGAGACCCAGTACTTC
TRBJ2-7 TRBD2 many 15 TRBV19 CASSPMTSAAYEQYF TGTGCCAGTAGTCCGATGACTAGCGCGGCCTACGAGCAGTACTTC
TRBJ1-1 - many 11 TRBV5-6 CASSLSDEAFF TGTGCCAGCAGCTTGTCGGACGAAGCTTTCTTT
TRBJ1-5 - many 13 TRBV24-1 CATSRDGVQPQHF TGTGCCACCAGTAGGGACGGCGTGCAGCCCCAGCATTTT
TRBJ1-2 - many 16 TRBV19 CASSAATFTENYGYTF TGTGCCAGTAGTGCCGCCACCTTTACGGAGAACTATGGCTACACCTTC
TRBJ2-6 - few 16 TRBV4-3 CASSQDVRAGANVLTF TGCGCCAGCAGCCAAGATGTGCGGGCTGGGGCCAACGTCCTGACTTTC
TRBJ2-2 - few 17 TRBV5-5 CASSGPSGLSNTGELFF TGTGCCAGCAGCGGGCCGTCGGGGCTGAGTAACACCGGGGAGCTGTTTTTT
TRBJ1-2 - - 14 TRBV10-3 CAISEGTGDYGYTF TGTGCCATCAGTGAGGGAACCGGCGACTATGGCTACACCTTC
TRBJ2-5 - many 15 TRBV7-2 CASSASGTRQETQYF TGTGCCAGCAGCGCCTCCGGGACACGTCAAGAGACCCAGTACTTC
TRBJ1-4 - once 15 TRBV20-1 CSARGQGRLGEKLFF TGCAGTGCTAGAGGTCAGGGACGGCTGGGGGAAAAACTGTTTTTT
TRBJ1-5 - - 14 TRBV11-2 CASSLEFGDQPQHF TGTGCCAGCAGCTTAGAATTCGGGGATCAGCCCCAGCATTTT
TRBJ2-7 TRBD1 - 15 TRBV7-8 CASSHRQGAEYEQYF TGTGCCAGCAGCCACAGACAGGGGGCTGAATACGAGCAGTACTTC
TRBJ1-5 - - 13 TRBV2 CASSFDRGAPQHF TGTGCCAGCAGTTTCGATAGGGGGGCTCCCCAGCATTTT
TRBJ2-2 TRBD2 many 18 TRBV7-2 CASSLGLAGYSNTGELFF TGTGCCAGCAGCCTTGGACTAGCGGGTTACTCGAACACCGGGGAGCTGTTTTTT
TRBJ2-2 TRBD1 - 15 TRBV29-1 CSVGKDRAYTGELFF TGCAGCGTTGGTAAGGACAGGGCGTACACCGGGGAGCTGTTTTTT
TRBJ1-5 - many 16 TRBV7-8 CASSSRDRRVGQPQHF TGTGCCAGCAGTTCCAGGGACCGACGGGTCGGTCAGCCCCAGCATTTT